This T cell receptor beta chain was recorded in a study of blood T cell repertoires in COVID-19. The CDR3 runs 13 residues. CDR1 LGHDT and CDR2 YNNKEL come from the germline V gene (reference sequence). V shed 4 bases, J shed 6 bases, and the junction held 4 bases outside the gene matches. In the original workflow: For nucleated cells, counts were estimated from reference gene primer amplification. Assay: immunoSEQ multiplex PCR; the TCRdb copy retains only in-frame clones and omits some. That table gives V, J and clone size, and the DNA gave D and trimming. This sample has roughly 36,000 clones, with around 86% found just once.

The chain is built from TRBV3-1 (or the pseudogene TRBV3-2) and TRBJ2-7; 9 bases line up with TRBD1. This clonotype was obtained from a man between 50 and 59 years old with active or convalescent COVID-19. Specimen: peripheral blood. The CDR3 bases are TGTGCCAGCAGCCCTTACAGGGGGCGCGAGCAGTACGTC. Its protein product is CASSPYRGREQYV.